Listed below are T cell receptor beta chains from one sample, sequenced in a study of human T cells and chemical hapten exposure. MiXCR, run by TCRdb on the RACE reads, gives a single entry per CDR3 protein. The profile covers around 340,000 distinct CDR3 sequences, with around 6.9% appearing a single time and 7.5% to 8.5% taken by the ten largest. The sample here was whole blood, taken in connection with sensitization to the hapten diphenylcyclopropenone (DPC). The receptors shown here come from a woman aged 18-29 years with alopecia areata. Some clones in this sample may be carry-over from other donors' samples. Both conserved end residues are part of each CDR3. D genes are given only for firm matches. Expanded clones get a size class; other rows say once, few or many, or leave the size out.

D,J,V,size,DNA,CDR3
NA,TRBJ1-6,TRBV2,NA,TGTGCCAGCAGTGTGCAAAATTCACCCCTCCACTTT,CASSVQNSPLHF
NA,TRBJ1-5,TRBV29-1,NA,TGCAGCCCCTGTGTGCCCCAGCATTTT,CSPCVPQHF
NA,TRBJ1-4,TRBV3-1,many,TGTGCCAGCAGCCAAGAACTAAAAGAAAAACTGTTTTTT,CASSQELKEKLFF
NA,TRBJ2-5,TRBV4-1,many,TGCGCCAGCAGCCAGGCTGAGGACCACGTAGAGACCCAGTACTTC,CASSQAEDHVETQYF
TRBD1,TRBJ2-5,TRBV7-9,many,TGTGCCAGCAGCGACATGGACAGGGAAGAGACCCAGTACTTC,CASSDMDREETQYF
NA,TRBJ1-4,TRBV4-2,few,TGTGCCAGCAGCCAAGTTCCTCTTGCAACTAATGAAAAACTGTTTTTT,CASSQVPLATNEKLFF
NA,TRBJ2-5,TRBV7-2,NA,TGTGCCAGCAGCCCGCTAGTGCAAGAGACCCAGTACTTC,CASSPLVQETQYF
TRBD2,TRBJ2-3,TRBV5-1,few,TGCGCCAGTCGTAGTAGCGGGGTACCCACAGATACGCAGTATTTT,CASRSSGVPTDTQYF
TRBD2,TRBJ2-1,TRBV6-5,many,TGTGCCAGCAGTTACTCGCCGGGGGGATGGCAGTTCTTC,CASSYSPGGWQFF
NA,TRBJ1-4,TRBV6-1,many,TGTGCCAGCAGCTCCGACAGTAATGAAAAACTGTTTTTT,CASSSDSNEKLFF
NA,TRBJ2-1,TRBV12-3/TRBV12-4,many,TGTGCCAGCACCCTGGGGGGACGGGGAAACAATGAGCAGTTCTTC,CASTLGGRGNNEQFF
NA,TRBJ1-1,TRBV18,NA,TGTGCCAGCTCACCACCGATGCCGGGCACTGAAGCTTTCTTT,CASSPPMPGTEAFF
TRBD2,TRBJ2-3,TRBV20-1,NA,TGCAGTGCTAGCCCGGGGGGGGGAAGCACAGATACGCAGTATTTT,CSASPGGGSTDTQYF
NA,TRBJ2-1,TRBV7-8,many,TGTGCCAGCAGTTTAGCCAGTTACAATGAGCAGTTCTTC,CASSLASYNEQFF
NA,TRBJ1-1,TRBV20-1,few,TGCAGTGCTAGAGGTAGGGACGGGTACACTGAAGCTTTCTTT,CSARGRDGYTEAFF
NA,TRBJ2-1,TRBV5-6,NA,TGTGCCAGCAGCCTACAACGTATGGGGTATCATGAGCAGTTCTTC,CASSLQRMGYHEQFF
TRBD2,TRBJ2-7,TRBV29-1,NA,TGCAGCGTTACGTCCAGCGGGGGGACTCCCTACGAGCAGTACTTC,CSVTSSGGTPYEQYF